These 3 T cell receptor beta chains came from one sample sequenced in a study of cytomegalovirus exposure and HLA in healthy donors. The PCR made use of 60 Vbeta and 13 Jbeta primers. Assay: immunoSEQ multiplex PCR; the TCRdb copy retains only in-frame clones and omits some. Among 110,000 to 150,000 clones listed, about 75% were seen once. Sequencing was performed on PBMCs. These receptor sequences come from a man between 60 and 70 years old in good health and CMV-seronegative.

CDR3 residues: CASSIGRGAGVSDTQYF. The CDR3 bases are TGTGCCAGTAGTATTGGCCGGGGAGCGGGAGTTTCAGATACGCAGTATTTT. The rearrangement uses TRBV19 and TRBJ2-3, with 8 positions matching TRBD2. J gave up 4 bases and V 3 bases, and 12 bases lay outside the gene matches. Looked up from germline, CDR1 is LNHDA and CDR2 is SQIVND (reference sequence). This CDR3 has 17 residues.

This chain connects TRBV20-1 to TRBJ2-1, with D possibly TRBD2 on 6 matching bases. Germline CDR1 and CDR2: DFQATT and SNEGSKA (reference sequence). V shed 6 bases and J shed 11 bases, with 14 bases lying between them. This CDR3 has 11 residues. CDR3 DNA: TGCAGTGCCTTTAGCGGTCTGCAGCAGTTCTTC. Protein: CSAFSGLQQFF.

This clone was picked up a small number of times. The CDR3 DNA reads as TGTGCCAGCAGCTTAGTAGTCGGGACAGTTGAAAAACTGTTTTTT. It is translated as CASSLVVGTVEKLFF. The gene calls are TRBV7-9 and TRBJ1-4; 7 bases line up with TRBD1. The CDR3 runs 15 residues. V lost 1 base, J lost 7 bases, and 6 bases stayed unmatched. Germline CDR1 SEHNR, CDR2 FQNEAQ (reference sequence).